This entry lists 27 T cell receptor beta chains sequenced from one sample in a study of T cell responses to AZD1222 COVID-19 vaccine (TCRdb year 2021). Library method: the immunoSEQ multiplex PCR assay. TCRdb mirrors the immuneACCESS table, restricted to in-frame sequences. Some clones are absent from its copies; in checked studies, under half trace to an unresolved V gene, and the reason for the others is unknown. This sample is represented by 200,000 or so clones; 80% to 90% of them were singletons. Approximately 2.5% of the sample rests with the top ten. The intended sense of this specimen's time point label: baseline before first vaccination. This sample's treatment or condition label indicates: meningococcal conjugate vaccine given as trial control. The input for sequencing was peripheral blood, taken on day 0 of MenACWY control vaccination. These receptor sequences come from an adult in good health.

The rearrangement uses TRBV10-2 and TRBJ2-7, with D unclear. CDR1 and CDR2 from the germline V gene are WSHSY and SAAADI. V lost 10 bases and J lost 2, with 15 bases in between. The CDR3 has 13 residues. The CDR3 here is CATKRYRAYEQYF. CDR3 coding DNA: TGCGCCACCAAGAGGTACAGAGCCTACGAGCAGTACTTC.

The chain combines TRBV5-5 with TRBJ1-3; 11 bases line up with TRBD1. The V and J ends lost 4 bases and 2 bases, in that order; junction bases with no gene match: 5. Germline V lookup: CDR1 SGHKS, CDR2 YYEKEE (reference sequence). This CDR3 region has 16 residues. The CDR3 sequence: CASSRTGGDAGNTIYF. As DNA, the CDR3 is TGTGCCAGCAGCCGGACAGGGGGCGATGCTGGAAACACCATATATTTT.

The V and J genes are TRBV7-2 and TRBJ2-2; D unclear. Trimming removed 4 bases at V and 8 bases at J, with 11 bases between. Germline assignment: CDR1 SGHTA and CDR2 FQGNSA. The CDR3 runs 13 residues. The CDR3 nucleotides read TGTGCCAGCAGCTCTGACTCGCCTGGGGAGCTGTTTTTT. It encodes CASSSDSPGELFF.

This chain links TRBV24-1 with TRBJ2-1, with TRBD2 as a possible D gene (6 bases). Trimming left V 1 base short and J 8 bases short, with 14 bases between. Per the germline V gene, CDR1 is KGHDR and CDR2 is SFDVKD. The CDR3 is made up of 15 amino acids. In DNA form, the CDR3 reads TGTGCCACCAGTGATTTACGGGGGAGTCGGGATGAGCAGTTCTTC. Translation gives CATSDLRGSRDEQFF.

This chain links TRBV7-9 with TRBJ1-2, with 10 bases that match TRBD1. This CDR3 has 14 residues. Germline V lookup: CDR1 SEHNR, CDR2 FQNEAQ (reference sequence). Trimming removed 6 bases from V and 8 bases from J; junction bases left unmatched: 9. The DNA of the CDR3 is TGTGCCAGCAGACCGACAGGGGGCAACGGAGGCTACACCTTC. This translates into CASRPTGGNGGYTF.

The V call is TRBV2, the J call TRBJ1-4; D is undetermined. The CDR3 is 13 residues long. Germline CDR1 reads SNHLY; CDR2 reads FYNNEI. Trimming left V 7 bases short and J 3 bases short, with 9 bases between. The CDR3 reads CASIRGSNEKLFF. The DNA of the CDR3 is TGTGCCAGCATAAGAGGTTCTAATGAAAAACTGTTTTTT.

The chain is built from TRBV5-1 and TRBJ2-5, with D perhaps matching TRBD1 or TRBD2 (6 bases each). CDR3 length: 14 amino acids. Deletions cut 8 bases from V and 4 bases from J, with 18 bases between. Germline-derived CDR1 and CDR2 are SGHRS and YFSETQ. DNA for the CDR3: TGCGCCAGTTCAATCCTAGGAGGGGGAGAGACCCAGTACTTC. Amino acid sequence: CASSILGGGETQYF.

This chain connects TRBV5-6 to TRBJ2-2; 11 bases map to TRBD2. The V gene's germline CDR1 is SGHDT and CDR2 YYEEEE. Trimming took 2 bases from V and 6 from J; bases not matched to a gene: 6. This CDR3 has 16 residues. The CDR3 bases are TGTGCCAGCAGCTTTGACACTAGCGGGGGCCCCGGGGAGCTGTTTTTT. It codes for CASSFDTSGGPGELFF.

V is TRBV7-9 and J is TRBJ2-7; TRBD1 agrees at 7 bases. Germline V CDR1 and CDR2: SEHNR, FQNEAQ (reference sequence). Losses at the gene ends were 0 bases for V and 1 base for J; bases not matched to a gene: 9. The CDR3 covers 17 residues. The CDR3 here is CASSLAPAGGKSYEQYF. The CDR3 coding sequence is TGTGCCAGCAGCTTAGCGCCGGCAGGGGGTAAATCCTACGAGCAGTACTTC.

The J gene is TRBJ1-5, the V gene TRBV28; 9 bases agree with TRBD1. Looked up from germline, CDR1 is MDHEN and CDR2 is SYDVKM. The length of the CDR3 is 15 residues. With V trimmed by 5 bases and J by 6 bases, 8 bases remained unmatched. The CDR3 sequence: CASSTDRQGGQPQHF. The CDR3 DNA is TGTGCCAGCAGTACAGACCGACAGGGGGGTCAGCCCCAGCATTTT.

The chain couples TRBV15 to TRBJ1-1; possible D gene TRBD1, 6 bases. The V end lost 5 bases, the J end lost 4 bases, and 11 bases lay between the germline ends. The germline CDR1 and CDR2 sequences are LNHNV and YYDKDF (reference sequence). CDR3 length equals 13 residues. CDR3 amino acids: CATSRGTSTEAFF. For the CDR3, the DNA is TGTGCCACCAGCCGCGGGACAAGCACTGAAGCTTTCTTT.

J is TRBJ2-2 and V is TRBV28; TRBD1 aligns across 8 bases. The CDR3 sequence is 15 residues long. Germline values: CDR1 MDHEN, CDR2 SYDVKM. V shed 5 bases, J shed 7 bases, and the junction held 9 bases outside the gene matches. The CDR3 bases are TGTGCCAGCAGTCCCCGGACAGGGTTGGGCGGGGAGCTGTTTTTT. Its protein is CASSPRTGLGGELFF.

The J gene is TRBJ1-6, the V gene TRBV3-1 (or the pseudogene TRBV3-2); D might be TRBD1 (5 bases). The V and J ends lost 1 base and 9 bases respectively, with 16 bases between them. The germline V gene encodes CDR1 LGHDT and CDR2 YNNKEL (reference sequence). The CDR3 is 16 amino acids. CDR3 in DNA: TGTGCCAGCAGCCAAGGTTTGTCAGGGCAGGGTTCACCCCTCCACTTT. It codes for CASSQGLSGQGSPLHF.

The rearrangement uses TRBV9 and TRBJ2-3, with D unresolved. Trimming stripped 0 bases from V and 5 bases from J, with 10 bases between. Germline CDR1 reads SGDLS; CDR2 reads YYNGEE. The CDR3 sequence is 14 residues long. The CDR3 loop is CASSVAQVGDTQYF. The CDR3 bases are TGTGCCAGCAGCGTAGCTCAGGTTGGAGATACGCAGTATTTT.

This chain uses TRBV15 with TRBJ2-3; tentative D call: TRBD2 (6 bases). This CDR3 contains 14 residues. Germline V gene lookup returns CDR1 LNHNV and CDR2 YYDKDF (reference sequence). V was clipped by 1 base and J by 6 bases, with 11 bases between them. This CDR3 reads CATSRGGEADTQYF. The CDR3, as DNA: TGTGCCACCAGCAGAGGAGGGGAGGCGGATACGCAGTATTTT.

The chain has TRBV5-1 and TRBJ2-5; D not resolved. The CDR3 runs to 9 residues. The V gene lost 9 bases and the J gene lost 5 bases, with 5 bases spanning the gap. Germline CDR1 reads SGHRS; CDR2 reads YFSETQ. CDR3 nucleotides: TGCGCCATGGATGAGACCCAGTACTTC. This sequence encodes CAMDETQYF.

This clone was seen a single time. The V and J genes are TRBV25-1 and TRBJ2-2, with D uncertain. Trimming shortened V by 4 bases and J by 6 bases, and 6 bases separated the two germline ends. CDR1 and CDR2 from the germline V gene are MGHDK and SYGVNS. The CDR3 totals 12 residues. CDR3 DNA: TGTGCCAGCAGTGTTGGGGCCGGGGAGCTGTTTTTT. It encodes CASSVGAGELFF.

The CDR3 region has the DNA TGTGCCAGCAGTTTACGGGACAGAGAAGAGACCCAGTACTTC. Amino acids: CASSLRDREETQYF. V and J are TRBV6-5 and TRBJ2-5; 7 bases line up with TRBD1. The CDR3 is 14 residues long. Trimming took 4 bases from V and 3 from J; bases not matched to a gene: 5. The germline gives CDR1 MNHEY, CDR2 SVGAGI.

The J gene is TRBJ2-5, the V gene TRBV5-1; TRBD2 might be the D (5 bases). Trimming stripped 1 base from V and 2 bases from J, with 6 bases between. CDR3 size: 13 residues. CDR1 is SGHRS and CDR2 is YFSETQ in the germline V gene. CDR3 region: CASSLWTQETQYF. CDR3 bases: TGCGCCAGCAGCTTGTGGACTCAAGAGACCCAGTACTTC.

The V call is TRBV27, the J call TRBJ1-6, with a possible D match to TRBD1 (5 bases). The CDR3 spans 16 residues. CDR1 and CDR2 from the germline V gene are MNHEY and SMNVEV (reference sequence). Trimming cost V 0 bases and J 2 bases, with 8 bases left between them. The CDR3 DNA follows: TGTGCCAGCAGTTTATCGGGGGTCCCCTATAATTCACCCCTCCACTTT. Encoded protein: CASSLSGVPYNSPLHF.

The chain employs TRBV20-1 and TRBJ1-5; D is unclear. V lost 3 bases and J lost 10, with 19 bases in between. This CDR3 is built from 14 residues. The V gene's germline CDR1 is DFQATT and CDR2 SNEGSKA (reference sequence). The CDR3 nucleotides read TGCAGTGCTAGTTCACTCGAACGTCCGAAACCCCAGCATTTT. Protein: CSASSLERPKPQHF.

The rearrangement uses TRBV7-3 and TRBJ1-6; TRBD1 aligns across 8 bases. The CDR3 length is 15 residues. CDR1 is SGHTA and CDR2 is FQGTGA in the germline V gene. Losses at the gene ends were 1 base for V and 7 bases for J; bases not matched to a gene: 3. As DNA, the CDR3 is TGTGCCAGCAGCTTAAGTCAGGGGGCGAATTCACCCCTCCACTTT. It is translated as CASSLSQGANSPLHF.

V gene TRBV10-3 combines with J gene TRBJ2-7; D might be TRBD1 or TRBD2, each matching 6 bases. V dropped 4 bases and J dropped 5 bases, with 15 bases sitting between them. Germline values: CDR1 ENHRY, CDR2 SYGVKD. CDR3 length: 14 residues. DNA for the CDR3: TGTGCCATCAGTGGTCGGGGGCCGGAGCACGAGCAGTACTTC. Residues: CAISGRGPEHEQYF.

The rearrangement links TRBV18 to TRBJ2-3; D uncertain. Deletions cut 2 bases from V and 1 base from J, with 10 bases between. The CDR3 contains 15 residues. CDR1 is KGHSH, CDR2 LQKENI, per germline. CDR3 amino acids: CASSPSGPGTDTQYF. The CDR3 nucleotides read TGTGCCAGCTCACCATCAGGACCGGGCACAGATACGCAGTATTTT.

The chain combines TRBV5-4 with TRBJ2-3, with 10 bases fitting TRBD2. The CDR3 sequence is 16 residues long. Per germline, CDR1 SGHNT and CDR2 YYREEE (reference sequence). J lost 7 bases, V lost 1 base, and 9 bases had no gene match. Here the CDR3 reads CASSLFLAGEIHTQYF. DNA of the CDR3: TGTGCCAGCAGCTTGTTTCTAGCGGGGGAGATTCATACGCAGTATTTT.

The chain couples TRBV5-1 to TRBJ2-1; D unresolved. The germline V and J ends were trimmed by 5 bases and 2 bases, with 5 bases remaining between them. CDR1 and CDR2 (germline): SGHRS, YFSETQ. The CDR3 is made up of 12 amino acids. CDR3 protein: CASRAAYNEQFF. The CDR3 bases are TGCGCCAGCAGGGCAGCCTACAATGAGCAGTTCTTC. Together with reference TRBV5-1 and TRBJ2-1, the CDR3 gives the full variable domain: KAGVTQTPRYLIKTRGQQVTLSCSPISGHRSVSWYQQTPGQGLQFLFEYFSETQRNKGNFPGRFSGRQFSNSRSEMNVSTLELGDSALYLCASRAAYNEQFFGPGTRLTVL.

This chain joins TRBV5-5 and TRBJ1-4; D not certain. Germline V gene lookup returns CDR1 SGHKS and CDR2 YYEKEE (reference sequence). V shed 0 bases and J shed 4 bases, with 22 bases lying between them. CDR3 length: 19 residues. The CDR3 region has the DNA TGTGCCAGCAGCTTGGTTTTCGGGAGGGCCACCGCAGATAATGAAAAACTGTTTTTT. Its protein product is CASSLVFGRATADNEKLFF. Full variable domain (remainder filled in from reference TRBV5-5 and TRBJ1-4): DAGVTQSPTHLIKTRGQQVTLRCSPISGHKSVSWYQQVLGQGPQFIFQYYEKEERGRGNFPDRFSARQFPNYSSELNVNALLLGDSALYLCASSLVFGRATADNEKLFFGSGTQLSVL.